This TCR beta chain stems from a study of T cells after yellow fever vaccination. Study-level information: The authors prepared low-cell-number fractions using SMART-Seq v4 Ultra Low Input.

The V gene's germline CDR1 is MNHEY and CDR2 SVGAGI. Trimming cost V 2 bases and J 2 bases, with 10 bases left between them. The CDR3 spans 14 residues. Each CDR3 protein is one row after TCRdb ran MiXCR on the 5' RACE reads. The repertoire includes some 600,000 distinct CDR3 sequences, around an eighth of them detected once, and 15% sits in the top ten. V gene TRBV6-5 combines with J gene TRBJ2-7; D may be TRBD2 (7 bases). This receptor was identified in a man aged 25-40 years who received the YFV17D yellow fever vaccine. Sequenced material: PBMCs, taken on the day of the yellow fever booster vaccination. The CDR3 reads CASSYGGGPYEQYF. In DNA, the CDR3 is TGTGCCAGCAGTTACGGCGGGGGCCCCTACGAGCAGTACTTC.